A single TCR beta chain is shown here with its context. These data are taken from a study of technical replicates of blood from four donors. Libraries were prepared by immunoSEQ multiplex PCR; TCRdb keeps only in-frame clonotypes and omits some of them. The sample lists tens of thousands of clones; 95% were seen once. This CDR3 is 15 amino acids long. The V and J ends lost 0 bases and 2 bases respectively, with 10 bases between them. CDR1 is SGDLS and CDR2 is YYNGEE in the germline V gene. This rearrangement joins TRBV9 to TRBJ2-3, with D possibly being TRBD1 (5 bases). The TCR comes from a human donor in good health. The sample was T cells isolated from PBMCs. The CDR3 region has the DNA TGTGCCAGCAGCGTAGCAGGGATCCCCACAGATACGCAGTATTTT. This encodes CASSVAGIPTDTQYF.